These 11 T cell receptor beta chains came from one sample sequenced in a study of T-cell memory formation after mild COVID-19. TCRdb re-called the 5' RACE reads with MiXCR, one entry per CDR3 protein. The table lists 130,000 to 150,000 distinct CDR3 sequences, 6% to 6.5% of them singletons. The sample consisted of PBMCs or a T cell subset sorted from them (not recorded which). The receptors were gathered from an adult woman who had mild COVID-19 (a few samples of this study predate the infection). Cell type and time point are not known.

This clonotype has ten or more counts. This rearrangement joins TRBV6-6 to TRBJ1-1, with no clear D. This CDR3 is built from 14 residues. The germline V and J ends were trimmed by 2 bases and 7 bases, with 14 bases remaining between them. Germline-derived CDR1 and CDR2 are MNHNY and SVGAGI (reference sequence). CDR3 loop: CASSYPERTREAFF. CDR3 bases: TGTGCCAGCAGTTACCCTGAGCGCACCCGTGAAGCTTTCTTT.

This clonotype occurred many times. The chain joins TRBV7-9 to TRBJ2-3; TRBD1 matches at 10 bases. The length of the CDR3 is 16 residues. Germline-derived CDR1 and CDR2 are SEHNR and FQNEAQ (reference sequence). The junction had 4 bases not matched to a gene; V was cut back by 2 bases and J by 2 bases. CDR3 amino acids: CASSLRQGALTDTQYF. CDR3 bases: TGTGCCAGCAGCTTACGACAGGGGGCCCTCACAGATACGCAGTATTTT. The full variable domain, rest sourced from reference TRBV7-9 and TRBJ2-3, is DTGVSQNPRHKITKRGQNVTFRCDPISEHNRLYWYRQTLGQGPEFLTYFQNEAQLEKSRLLSDRFSAERPKGSFSTLEIQRTEQGDSAMYLCASSLRQGALTDTQYFGPGTRLTVL.

This clonotype appeared many times. The chain has TRBV7-6 and TRBJ2-7, with D perhaps TRBD2 (6 bases). The CDR3 contains 15 residues. Germline-derived CDR1 and CDR2 are SGHVS and FNYEAQ. V shed 4 bases and J shed 0 bases, with 13 bases lying between them. Written as DNA, the CDR3 is TGTGCCAGCAGCTCCCGGGCGGGGAACTCCTACGAGCAGTACTTC. This encodes CASSSRAGNSYEQYF.

This clonotype was seen repeatedly, ten times or more. V is TRBV20-1 and J is TRBJ2-7; 9 bases fit TRBD1. The CDR3 sequence is 15 residues long. Germline V gene sequence: CDR1 DFQATT, CDR2 SNEGSKA (reference sequence). V lost 2 bases to trimming and J lost 1 base; unmatched junction nucleotides: 6. CDR3 sequence (DNA): TGCAGTGCTAGAAGCCGGGACAGGGATTCCTACGAGCAGTACTTC. Its protein product is CSARSRDRDSYEQYF.

At least ten counts were recorded for this clonotype. The chain uses TRBV18 and TRBJ1-2, with no clear D. CDR3 length equals 14 residues. Germline V gene lookup returns CDR1 KGHSH and CDR2 LQKENI. Trimming removed 5 bases at V and 4 bases at J, with 14 bases between. The DNA of the CDR3 is TGTGCCAGCTCATCTATCCCTAACAGCTATGGCTACACCTTC. This gives the protein CASSSIPNSYGYTF.

This clonotype was seen at least ten times. The chain joins TRBV5-1 to TRBJ2-3; TRBD2 agrees at 14 bases. This CDR3 contains 15 residues. The germline V gene encodes CDR1 SGHRS and CDR2 YFSETQ. Losses at the gene ends were 4 bases for V and 7 bases for J; bases not matched to a gene: 5. CDR3 sequence reads: CASSQTSGGAYTQYF. In nucleotides, the CDR3 is TGCGCCAGCAGCCAGACTAGCGGGGGGGCTTATACGCAGTATTTT.

Ten or more counts support this clonotype. The CDR3 DNA sequence: TGTGCCATCAGCGAGGACAGATACGAGCAGTACTTC. It encodes CAISEDRYEQYF. The V call is TRBV10-3, the J call TRBJ2-7, with D possibly matching TRBD1 (6 bases). Germline V gene lookup returns CDR1 ENHRY and CDR2 SYGVKD. V lost 6 bases and J 4 bases, leaving 10 bases between the germline ends. The CDR3 totals 12 residues.

The chain joins TRBV19 to TRBJ2-1; 9 nucleotides match TRBD2. Losses at the gene ends were 10 bases for V and 8 bases for J; bases not matched to a gene: 9. This CDR3 spans 13 amino acids. Germline lookup yields CDR1 LNHDA and CDR2 SQIVND (reference sequence). The CDR3 DNA sequence: TGTGCCAATAGGGAGGGACTAGCTCATGAGCAGTTCTTC. This encodes CANREGLAHEQFF.

This clonotype was counted a few times. V usage is TRBV13 and J usage is TRBJ2-1; D unresolved. V was cut by 1 base and J by 7 bases, with 11 bases left in between. Germline V lookup: CDR1 PRHDT, CDR2 FYEKMQ (reference sequence). The CDR3 consists of 14 residues. The CDR3: CASSLAHLRNEQFF. The CDR3 DNA is TGTGCCAGCAGCTTAGCCCACCTACGTAATGAGCAGTTCTTC.

The chain links TRBV29-1 to TRBJ2-5; weak D call: TRBD2 (5 bases). This CDR3 has 14 residues. V gave up 4 bases and J gave up 7 bases, with 19 bases separating them. Germline V lookup: CDR1 SQVTM, CDR2 ANQGSEA. Written as DNA, the CDR3 is TGCAGCGTTGTGATCGGGGTGGGGAGCGGGACCCAGTACTTC. Encoded protein: CSVVIGVGSGTQYF.

This clonotype has ten or more counts. The gene calls are TRBV5-1 and TRBJ2-7; unclear D gene. V lost 3 bases to trimming and J lost 0 bases, with 10 bases between them. The CDR3 has 14 amino acids. Germline CDR1 is SGHRS and CDR2 is YFSETQ. The CDR3 sequence is CASSSQASSYEQYF. The CDR3 nucleotides read TGCGCCAGCAGCTCGCAGGCGAGCTCCTACGAGCAGTACTTC.